The 10 T cell receptor beta chains below were found in one sample sequenced in a study of T cells in Graves' hyperthyroidism and ophthalmopathy. RNA transcripts gave rise to amplified TCR beta CDR3 regions. With the HTBI primer set, the TCR CDR3 went through a first round of RT-PCR. TCRdb re-called the multiplex PCR reads with MiXCR, one entry per CDR3 protein. The table records 550,000 to 600,000 distinct CDR3 sequences, 16% of them present only once. The sequenced sample consisted of blood. The receptors shown here come from a woman between 18 and 29 years old with Graves' hyperthyroidism.

The sample holds a few counts of this clonotype. The V gene is TRBV29-1, the J gene TRBJ2-5; D remains ambiguous. The V gene lost 7 bases and the J gene lost 5 bases, with 14 bases spanning the gap. The CDR3 spans 12 residues. CDR1 is SQVTM and CDR2 is ANQGSEA in the germline V gene. CDR3 sequence (DNA): TGCAGCGCAGGAACCGGTGGGGAGACCCAGTACTTC. This gives the protein CSAGTGGETQYF.

The chain joins TRBV5-6 to TRBJ2-5, with 7 bases lining up with TRBD2. The V gene end was trimmed by 4 bases and the J gene end by 3 bases; junction bases not matched to a gene: 12. Germline assignment: CDR1 SGHDT and CDR2 YYEEEE. CDR3 length: 16 residues. The CDR3 coding sequence is TGTGCCAGCAGCCCAGAGCGGGATCTTGTTGAAGAGACCCAGTACTTC. This codes for CASSPERDLVEETQYF.

In this sample, this clonotype turned up many times. This chain links TRBV5-1 with TRBJ2-7; TRBD1 aligns across 7 bases. The CDR3 is 14 amino acids. Trimming took 1 base from V and 4 from J; bases not matched to a gene: 5. CDR1 and CDR2 from the germline V gene are SGHRS and YFSETQ. CDR3 DNA: TGCGCCAGCAGCTTGACAGGGGCTGGGTACGAGCAGTACTTC. Translating gives CASSLTGAGYEQYF. The entire variable domain, with the rest obtained from reference TRBV5-1 and TRBJ2-7, is as follows: KAGVTQTPRYLIKTRGQQVTLSCSPISGHRSVSWYQQTPGQGLQFLFEYFSETQRNKGNFPGRFSGRQFSNSRSEMNVSTLELGDSALYLCASSLTGAGYEQYFGPGTRLTVT.

On this clonotype itself: This could be a read error, since a much larger clone is one nucleotide away. The rearrangement joins TRBV20-1 to TRBJ2-1; 7 bases align to TRBD2. This CDR3 has 13 residues. The germline V gene encodes CDR1 DFQATT and CDR2 SNEGSKA (reference sequence). Here the CDR3 reads CSAIGPGGNEQCF. In DNA, the CDR3 is TGCAGTGCTATAGGACCCGGGGGGAATGAGCAGTGCTTC.

A word on this clonotype: One end of the junction is discordant with germline, which a read error may explain. This sequence joins TRBV30 and TRBJ2-4, with D perhaps matching TRBD1 (6 bases). Germline loops: CDR1 GTSNPN, CDR2 SVGIG (reference sequence). The CDR3 runs 15 residues. The CDR3, as DNA: TGTGCCTGGAGTGGGGACACGCTAGGCAAAAACATTCAGTGCTTC. Translated, it gives CAWSGDTLGKNIQCF.

This clonotype has more than one count but fewer than ten. The chain carries TRBV3-1 and TRBJ2-2; no clear D gene. Trimming pared 7 bases from V and 5 bases from J, leaving 8 bases between. This CDR3 comprises 12 residues. CDR1 LGHDT and CDR2 YNNKEL come from the germline V gene (reference sequence). The CDR3 region has the DNA TGTGCCAGCACCTGGGGTACCGGGGAGCTGTTTTTT. This codes for CASTWGTGELFF.

This clonotype was recorded at least ten times. The chain links TRBV12-3 or TRBV12-4 to TRBJ1-3; no clear D. Trimming removed 3 bases from V and 0 bases from J, with 15 bases in between. The CDR3 sequence is 17 residues long. CDR3 sequence: CASSFGIGDRSGNTIYF. CDR3 bases: TGTGCCAGCAGTTTTGGCATTGGTGACCGCTCTGGAAACACCATATATTTT.

This clonotype was found a few times. V gene TRBV15 combines with J gene TRBJ2-7; D uncertain. V gave up 5 bases and J gave up 2 bases, with 10 bases separating them. CDR1 and CDR2 (germline): LNHNV, YYDKDF (reference sequence). This CDR3 region has 13 residues. CDR3: CATSQSAPYEQYF. The CDR3 DNA reads as TGTGCCACCAGCCAGTCGGCCCCCTACGAGCAGTACTTC. Full variable domain (rest looked up from reference TRBV15 and TRBJ2-7): DAMVIQNPRYQVTQFGKPVTLSCSQTLNHNVMYWYQQKSSQAPKLLFHYYDKDFNNEADTPDNFQSRRPNTSFCFLDIRSPGLGDTAMYLCATSQSAPYEQYFGPGTRLTVT.

This clonotype was observed many times. The chain is built from TRBV7-2 and TRBJ2-7, with 8 bases aligning to TRBD1. CDR3 size: 15 residues. Germline CDR1 SGHTA, CDR2 FQGNSA. Germline trimming cut 5 bases from V and 0 bases from J; bases unmatched to any gene: 6. The CDR3, as DNA: TGTGCCAGCAGCGCCCGACAGGGGTACTCCTACGAGCAGTACTTC. It translates to CASSARQGYSYEQYF. Looking up the rest from reference TRBV7-2 and TRBJ2-7 gives the full variable domain: GAGVSQSPSNKVTEKGKDVELRCDPISGHTALYWYRQSLGQGLEFLIYFQGNSAPDKSGLPSDRFSAERTGGSVSTLTIQRTQQEDSAVYLCASSARQGYSYEQYFGPGTRLTVT.

CDR3 region: CASSDLPDRHQETQYF. CDR3 DNA: TGTGCCAGCAGCGACCTCCCGGACCGACACCAAGAGACCCAGTACTTC. This chain links TRBV14 with TRBJ2-5; D not resolved. The CDR3 length is 16 residues. The germline V gene encodes CDR1 SGHDN and CDR2 FVKESK. Trimming took off 5 bases at V and 0 bases at J, with 16 bases between the two ends.